This T cell receptor beta chain was observed in a study of CD8 T cells in Susac syndrome. Study-level points and caveats: The TCR sequencing and HLA analysis in the study involved a relatively small number of individuals, as the study acknowledged.

CD8+ and CD4+ blood T cells underwent TCR beta sequencing. Reverse transcription of 0.5 to 1 ug RNA was performed with random hexamers. TCR beta CDR3 was amplified by immunoSEQ covering 54 Vbeta and 13 Jbeta. MiXCR, run by TCRdb on the immunoSEQ multiplex PCR reads, gives a single entry per CDR3 protein. The sample includes over 100,000 distinct CDR3 sequences, about 96% of them seen just once. This CDR3 is built from 15 residues. The germline CDR1 and CDR2 sequences are SGHVS and FQNEAQ. Trimming left V 5 bases short and J 0 bases short, with 14 bases between. As for this clonotype: No antigen is known for it.

The sequence came from a human donor in good health. The rearrangement uses TRBV7-8 and TRBJ2-7; D may be TRBD1 (5 bases). Input material: CD4+ T cells from PBMCs. CDR3 loop: CASSPLTDYSYEQYF. The CDR3 DNA reads TGTGCCAGCAGCCCTCTGACAGATTACTCCTACGAGCAGTACTTC.